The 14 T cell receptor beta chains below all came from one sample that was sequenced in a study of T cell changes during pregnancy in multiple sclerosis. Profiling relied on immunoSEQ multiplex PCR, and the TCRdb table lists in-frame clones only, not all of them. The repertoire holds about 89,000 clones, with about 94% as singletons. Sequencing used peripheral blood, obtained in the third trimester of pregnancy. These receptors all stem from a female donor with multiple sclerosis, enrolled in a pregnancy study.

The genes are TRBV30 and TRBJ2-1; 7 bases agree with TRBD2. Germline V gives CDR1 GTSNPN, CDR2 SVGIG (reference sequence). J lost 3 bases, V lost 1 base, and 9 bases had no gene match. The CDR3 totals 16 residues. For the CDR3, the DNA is TGTGCCTGGAGTGGAGTCGGGAGGTGGGGCTACAATGAGCAGTTCTTC. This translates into CAWSGVGRWGYNEQFF.

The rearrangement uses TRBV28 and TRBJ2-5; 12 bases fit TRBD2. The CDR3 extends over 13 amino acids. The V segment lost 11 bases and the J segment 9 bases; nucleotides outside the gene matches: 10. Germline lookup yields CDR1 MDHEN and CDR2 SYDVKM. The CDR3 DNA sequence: TGTGCCGGCCAGACTAGCGGGAGAGGCCCCCAGTACTTC. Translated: CAGQTSGRGPQYF.

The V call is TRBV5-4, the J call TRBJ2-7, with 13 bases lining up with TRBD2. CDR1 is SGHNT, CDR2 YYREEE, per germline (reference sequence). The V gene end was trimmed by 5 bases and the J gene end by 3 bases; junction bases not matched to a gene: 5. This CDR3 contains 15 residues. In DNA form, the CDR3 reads TGTGCCAGCAGTTCGGGACTAGCGGGGAACTACGAGCAGTACTTC. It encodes CASSSGLAGNYEQYF.

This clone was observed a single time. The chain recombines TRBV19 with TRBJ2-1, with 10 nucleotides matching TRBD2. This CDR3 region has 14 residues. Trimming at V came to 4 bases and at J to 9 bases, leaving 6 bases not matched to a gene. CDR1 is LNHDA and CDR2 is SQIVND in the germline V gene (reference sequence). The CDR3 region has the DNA TGTGCCAGTAGTAAAAGCGGGAGGGTCTTTGAGCAGTTCTTC. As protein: CASSKSGRVFEQFF. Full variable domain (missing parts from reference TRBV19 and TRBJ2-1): DGGITQSPKYLFRKEGQNVTLSCEQNLNHDAMYWYRQDPGQGLRLIYYSQIVNDFQKGDIAEGYSVSREKKESFPLTVTSAQKNPTAFYLCASSKSGRVFEQFFGPGTRLTVL.

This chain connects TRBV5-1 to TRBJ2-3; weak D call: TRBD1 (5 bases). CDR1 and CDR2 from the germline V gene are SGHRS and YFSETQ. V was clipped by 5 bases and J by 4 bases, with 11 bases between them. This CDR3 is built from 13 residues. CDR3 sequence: CASRYQGPDTQYF. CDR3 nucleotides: TGCGCCAGCAGATATCAGGGTCCAGATACGCAGTATTTT.

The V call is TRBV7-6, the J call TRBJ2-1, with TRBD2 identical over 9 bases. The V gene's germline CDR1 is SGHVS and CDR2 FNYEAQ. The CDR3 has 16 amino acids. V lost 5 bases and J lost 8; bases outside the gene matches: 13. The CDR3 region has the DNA TGTGCCAGCAGCCCGGGGGGACTAGCCCTACTCGATGAGCAGTTCTTC. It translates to CASSPGGLALLDEQFF.

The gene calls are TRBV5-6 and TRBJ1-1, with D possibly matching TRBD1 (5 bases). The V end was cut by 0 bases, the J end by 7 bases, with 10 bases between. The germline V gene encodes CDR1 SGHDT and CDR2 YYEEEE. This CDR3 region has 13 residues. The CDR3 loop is CASSLGQSIEAFF. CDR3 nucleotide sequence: TGTGCCAGCAGCTTGGGACAGTCGATTGAAGCTTTCTTT.

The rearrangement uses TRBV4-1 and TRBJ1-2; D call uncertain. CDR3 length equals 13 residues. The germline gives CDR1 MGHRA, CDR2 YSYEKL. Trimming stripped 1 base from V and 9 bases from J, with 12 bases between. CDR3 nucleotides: TGCGCCAGCAGCCAAGGGCCTTCCCATCGCTACACCTTC. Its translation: CASSQGPSHRYTF.

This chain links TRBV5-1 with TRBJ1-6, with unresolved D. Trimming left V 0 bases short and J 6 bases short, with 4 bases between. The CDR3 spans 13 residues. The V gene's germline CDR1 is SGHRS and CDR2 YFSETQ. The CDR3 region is CASSLDGNSPLHF. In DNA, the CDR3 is TGCGCCAGCAGCTTGGACGGTAATTCACCCCTCCACTTT.

CDR3 loop: CASSVTSGGYTDTQYF. CDR3 sequence (DNA): TGTGCCAGCAGTGTTACTAGCGGGGGATACACAGATACGCAGTATTTT. V usage is TRBV6-1 and J usage is TRBJ2-3; 11 bases align to TRBD2. The germline V gene has CDR1 MNHNS and CDR2 SASEGT. This CDR3 contains 16 residues. J was trimmed by 2 bases and V by 4 bases; bases with no gene match: 5.

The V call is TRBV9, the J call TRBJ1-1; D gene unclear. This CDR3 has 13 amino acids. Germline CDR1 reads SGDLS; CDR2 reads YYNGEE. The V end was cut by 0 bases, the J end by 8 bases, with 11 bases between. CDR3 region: CASSVEAGPEAFF. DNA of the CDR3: TGTGCCAGCAGCGTAGAGGCAGGCCCCGAAGCTTTCTTT. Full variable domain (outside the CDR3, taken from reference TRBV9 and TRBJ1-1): DSGVTQTPKHLITATGQRVTLRCSPRSGDLSVYWYQQSLDQGLQFLIQYYNGEERAKGNILERFSAQQFPDLHSELNLSSLELGDSALYFCASSVEAGPEAFFGQGTRLTVV.

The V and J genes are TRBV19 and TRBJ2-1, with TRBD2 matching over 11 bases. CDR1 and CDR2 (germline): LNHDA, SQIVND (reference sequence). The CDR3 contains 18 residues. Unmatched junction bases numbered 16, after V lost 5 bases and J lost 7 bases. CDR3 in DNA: TGTGCCAGTAGTCGAGGGGGCTGGCTAGCGGGAGGACTAAATGAGCAGTTCTTC. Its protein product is CASSRGGWLAGGLNEQFF.

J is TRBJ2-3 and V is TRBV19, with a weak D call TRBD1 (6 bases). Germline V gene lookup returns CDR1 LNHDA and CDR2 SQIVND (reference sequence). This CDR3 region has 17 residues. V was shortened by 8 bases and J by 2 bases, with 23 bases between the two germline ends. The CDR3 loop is CASDEPRDTWITDTQYF. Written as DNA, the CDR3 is TGTGCCAGTGACGAACCTCGGGACACCTGGATCACAGATACGCAGTATTTT.

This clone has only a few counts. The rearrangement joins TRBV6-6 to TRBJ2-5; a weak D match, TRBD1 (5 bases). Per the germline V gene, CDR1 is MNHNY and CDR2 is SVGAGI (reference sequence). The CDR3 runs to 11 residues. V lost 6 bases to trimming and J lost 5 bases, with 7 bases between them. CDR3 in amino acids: CASRGLETQYF. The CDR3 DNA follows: TGTGCCAGCAGGGGGCTCGAGACCCAGTACTTC.